Reported below is one T cell receptor beta chain. These data come from a study of long-term antiretroviral therapy in people with HIV. Study-wide background: Some samples came about a decade before the 2015 immediate-ART recommendation, and these were the earliest.

Run at survey level, the immunoSEQ assay was version v3.0. Profiling relied on immunoSEQ multiplex PCR, and the TCRdb table lists in-frame clones only, not all of them. Here the sample spans more than 15,000 clones, around 81% being singletons. There are 16 residues in the CDR3. Germline CDR1 SGHNT, CDR2 YENEEA. Trimming cost V 5 bases and J 5 bases; bases outside gene matches: 15. This receptor was taken from a man between 45 and 60 years old with HIV. Sequenced material: unsorted PBMCs, taken 0.3 years before starting antiretroviral therapy. This chain joins TRBV11-3 and TRBJ2-7, with TRBD1 matching 7 bases. CDR3 in DNA: TGTGCCAGCAGCCTTAGGGATAGACAGGGTGAGCACGAGCAGTACTTC. The encoded protein is CASSLRDRQGEHEQYF.